The rows below give T cell receptor beta chains drawn from one sample of a study of cytomegalovirus exposure and HLA in healthy donors. The table came from immunoSEQ multiplex PCR; TCRdb's copy has only in-frame clones and leaves some out. The sample yields about 150,000 clones, roughly 90% seen once. Sequencing used PBMCs. These receptors originate from a man younger than 30 in good health and CMV-seronegative. CDR3s include the opening cysteine and the closing phenylalanine or tryptophan. The D gene is left open where the match is weak. The listing skips clone size in some rows; elsewhere it reads once, few, many or a size class.

>TRBJ1-5|-|TRBV15|few
TGTGCCACCAGCAGAGCGACAGGAAATCAGCCCCAGCATTTT
CATSRATGNQPQHF
>TRBJ2-2|TRBD2|TRBV18|once
TGTGCCAGCTCACCTGCGGGGGGGACGAACACCGGGGAGCTGTTTTTT
CASSPAGGTNTGELFF
>TRBJ2-1|-|TRBV6-5|once
TGTGCCAGTTATAGCGCGGGGAGATACAATGAGCAGTTCTTC
CASYSAGRYNEQFF
>TRBJ2-3|-|TRBV16|-
TGTGCCAGCAGCCCCGGGGTCGGGAGAACAGATACGCAGTATTTT
CASSPGVGRTDTQYF
>TRBJ1-3|TRBD1|TRBV6-5|-
TGTGCCAGCAGTCGGACAGGTCTTGGGGACACCATATATTTT
CASSRTGLGDTIYF
>TRBJ1-2|TRBD1|TRBV7-8|few
TGTGCCAGCAGCTTAGGGTCCCGGGACAGGGTCCGTGCTAACTATGGCTACACCTTC
CASSLGSRDRVRANYGYTF
>TRBJ1-2|-|TRBV5-4|-
TGTGCCAGCAGCCGAACAGGGACCAGCGGAGGATTCTATGGCTACACCTTC
CASSRTGTSGGFYGYTF
>TRBJ1-3|-|TRBV7-7|once
TGTGCCAGCAGCTGGAGGACAGTAGGAAACACCATATATTTT
CASSWRTVGNTIYF
>TRBJ2-3|TRBD1|TRBV6-1|-
TGTGCCAGCAGGGGAGAGACAGGGAACCCAGATACGCAGTATTTT
CASRGETGNPDTQYF
>TRBJ2-3|TRBD2|TRBV6-5|-
TGTGCCAGCAGTCTAGCGGGGATCACAGATACGCAGTATTTT
CASSLAGITDTQYF